This record looks at one TCR beta chain sequence and its context. This clone's antigen is unknown. It may be a read error: a sequence one base away is much more abundant. The method behind the library was multiplex PCR. TCRdb records Illumina HiSeq 4000 as the sequencer. TCR beta libraries were built with iRepertoire HTBI primers and Arm-PCR amplification of CDR3 regions. Before sequencing, the PCR products underwent gel purification. From the authors' description of their analysis: Gene usage analysis of CDR3 amino acid clonotypes relied on the roughly 60 TRBV and 14 TRBJ segments identified across samples. COPE and FqMerger were used to merge filtered high-quality paired reads into contigs. Contigs were aligned with BLAST to IMGT TRBV, TRBD and TRBJ reference genes, and CDR3 was defined per IMGT. Any clonotype with a frequency above 0.1% was classified as a highly expanded clone. Shannon entropy served as the measure of repertoire diversity, while the Gini coefficient captured V-J evenness. Clonotypes shared by more than one individual were considered public. TCRdb reworked the public reads: Q25 trimming with fastp, MiXCR clone assembly, productive beta chains retained. Here each entry gathers all rows of one CDR3 protein and keeps the most common genes and DNA. In this record, the V and J calls reflect TCRdb's handling and not the investigators' own analysis. The table for this sample lists 700,000 or so distinct CDR3 sequences; 30% of them were counted only once. The top ten clonotypes cover roughly 41% of the sample.

Sample time point, as interpreted from the label and publication: persistent/refractory GD, antithyroid drugs over 5 years with positive TRAb. For both TCR sequencing and RNA sequencing, RNA was extracted from PBMCs using TRIzol. The diagnosis of Graves' disease was made according to American Thyroid Association guidelines. Patients for the study were recruited at an endocrinology department in Xi'an, China. Each patient gave roughly 10 milliliters of peripheral blood, collected in an EDTA anticoagulant tube. Ficoll Paque Plus density gradient separation was used to isolate PBMCs, and no additional T cell sorting was done. RNA quality was checked with an Agilent 2100 Bioanalyzer and agarose gel, and concentration with a NanoDrop 2000. This record belongs to a study of regulatory T cells in long-lasting Graves disease (dated by TCRdb to the early 2020s). For the wider study: To count as having persistent Graves' disease, a patient had to have received antithyroid drug treatment for over 5 years with TSH receptor autoantibodies remaining persistently positive. In the clinical cohort, patients with persistent Graves' disease had used antithyroid drugs for an average of around 9.3 years. Patients with persistent Graves' disease were compared with patients with newly diagnosed Graves' disease using TCR sequencing and RNA sequencing of peripheral blood. The study was registered as a clinical trial and conducted in China. A total of around 33 samples underwent TCR sequencing, from about 13 patients with persistent Graves' disease and roughly 20 patients with newly diagnosed Graves' disease.

The CDR3, from cysteine to phenylalanine, totals 14 residues. Only the CDR3 portion is preserved as DNA: 42 bases, with reading frame beginning at the first base. In the germline V gene, CDR1 corresponds to SNHLY and CDR2 to FYNNEI. Trimming accounts for 4 bases at V and 3 bases at J, while the number of junction bases matched to no gene is 2. What the research found in general, with its limitations: More public clonotypes were shared among persistent patients (under 3,000) than among newly diagnosed patients (roughly 1,000). Preferential use of TRBV28, TRBJ1-2 and TRBJ2-5 was observed in persistent disease, whereas TRBV20-1 and TRBJ2-1 were favored in newly diagnosed disease. Sequencing and analysis were limited to the TCR beta chain. Compared with newly diagnosed patients, persistent Graves' disease patients had lower TCR Shannon entropy and fewer highly expanded clones, which suggests clonal expansion. Peripheral blood alone was examined, since thyroid tissue, which constituted the primary lesion, could not be accessed. The authors noted that the small sample size was a limitation that may lower accuracy.

The rearranged segments are TRBV2 and TRBJ1-5, with 8 middle bases fitting TRBD1. This clonotype was sampled from a female donor with Graves disease. The input for sequencing was peripheral blood mononuclear cells (PBMCs), taken when the disease was refractory, from a patient treated with antithyroid drugs. DNA sequence: TGTGCCAGCAGTGGGGACAGGTCCAATCAGCCCCAGCATTTT. Its translation is CASSGDRSNQPQHF.